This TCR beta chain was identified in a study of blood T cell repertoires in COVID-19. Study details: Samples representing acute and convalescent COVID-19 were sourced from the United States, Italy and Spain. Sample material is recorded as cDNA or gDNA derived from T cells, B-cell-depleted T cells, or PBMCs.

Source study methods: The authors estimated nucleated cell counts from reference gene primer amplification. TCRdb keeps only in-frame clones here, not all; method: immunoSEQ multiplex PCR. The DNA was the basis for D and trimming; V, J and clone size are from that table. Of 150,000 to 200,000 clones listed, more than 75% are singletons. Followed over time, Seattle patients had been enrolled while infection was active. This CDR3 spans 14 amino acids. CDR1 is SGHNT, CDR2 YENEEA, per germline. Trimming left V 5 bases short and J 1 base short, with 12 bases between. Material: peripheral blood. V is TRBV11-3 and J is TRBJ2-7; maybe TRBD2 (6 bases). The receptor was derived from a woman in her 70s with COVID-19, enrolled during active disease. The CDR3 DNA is TGTGCCAGCAGCCCCCGGAGGGGTTCCTACGAGCAGTACTTC. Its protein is CASSPRRGSYEQYF.